The T cell receptor beta chain described here comes from a study of blood T cells in healthy people across ages. Study-wide points: Conclusively comparing naive with antigen-experienced cells was impossible with unsorted PBMCs. Per million T cells, TCR beta diversity dropped about linearly as age rose. Changes in expanded clonotypes were possibly confounded, as the CMV status of donors was unknown.

Details on this clonotype: The antigen remains undetermined.

It was with a sample-barcoded 5' primer and a J-beta primer mix that a second PCR of roughly 7 to 12 cycles was run. TCRdb used MiXCR to reprocess the 5' RACE reads, holding one entry per CDR3 protein. The sample shows about 1.5 million distinct CDR3 sequences, around 40% of them seen only once. Germline V CDR1 and CDR2: SGDLS, YYNGEE. There are 16 residues in the CDR3. Sequenced material: blood. The sequence was collected from a woman aged 18-30 years in good health. The chain carries TRBV9 and TRBJ2-1, with 8 bases fitting TRBD2. The DNA end is more similar to TRBJ2-7, so the J call may be wrong. The CDR3 loop is CASSALAGRSYNEQYF. For the CDR3, the DNA is TGTGCCAGCAGCGCCTTAGCGGGACGTTCCTACAATGAGCAGTACTTC.